This T cell receptor (beta chain) was sequenced in a study of cytomegalovirus exposure and HLA in healthy donors. Points from the study as a whole: Researchers left out some V segments, among them TRBV6-2 and TRBV6-3, as indistinguishable. The later analysis indicated that the majority of CMV-associated TCR beta chains appeared HLA-restricted.

CDR3 size: 15 residues. CDR1 is SGHTA and CDR2 is FQGNSA in the germline V gene. J was trimmed by 0 bases and V by 3 bases; bases with no gene match: 3. Donors were ostensibly healthy at sampling, although undocumented immune exposures were probable. PCR involved 60 Vbeta and 13 Jbeta primers. Using immunoSEQ multiplex PCR, the repertoire was profiled, and TCRdb retains in-frame clones only, with some absent. In the table there are 95,000 to 100,000 clones, approximately 76% of which are singletons. This clone occurred once. The antigen remains undetermined. The sequence was collected from a man between 40 and 49 years old in good health and CMV-seronegative. The V and J genes are TRBV7-2 and TRBJ2-7; 9 bases agree with TRBD1. The sequenced sample consisted of PBMCs. The CDR3 loop is CASSLTGGSSYEQYF. The DNA of the CDR3 is TGTGCCAGCAGCTTGACAGGGGGGAGCTCCTACGAGCAGTACTTC.